One and the same sample provided the 4 T cell receptor beta chains below, sequenced in a study of OX40 agonist ivuxolimab in advanced cancers. TCRdb keeps only in-frame clones here, not all; method: immunoSEQ multiplex PCR. The data contain 55,000 to 90,000 clones, approximately 78% of them singletons. The sequenced sample was CD4+ or CD8+ T cells sorted from blood, obtained in a trial of the OX40 agonist ivuxolimab. These receptors all come from an adult with an advanced solid tumor such as melanoma, head and neck, liver or kidney cancer.

CDR3 sequence: CASSQRWTGGNSPLHF. The DNA for the CDR3 is TGTGCCAGCAGCCAACGCTGGACAGGGGGGAATTCACCCCTCCACTTT. The chain links TRBV14 to TRBJ1-6; TRBD1 matches 10 bases. The CDR3 runs 16 residues. Germline CDR1 reads SGHDN; CDR2 reads FVKESK. Trimming at V came to 2 bases and at J to 7 bases, leaving 5 bases not matched to a gene.

This chain joins TRBV9 and TRBJ2-2; D is perhaps TRBD1 or TRBD2 (5 bases each). Trimming stripped 4 bases from V and 1 base from J, with 23 bases between. The CDR3 runs 19 residues. Germline-derived CDR1 and CDR2 are SGDLS and YYNGEE. The DNA of the CDR3 is TGTGCCAGCAGCCTACGATCTTTTGGGGGTTGGGGGAACACCGGGGAGCTGTTTTTT. Its protein product is CASSLRSFGGWGNTGELFF. Full variable domain (remainder filled in from reference TRBV9 and TRBJ2-2): DSGVTQTPKHLITATGQRVTLRCSPRSGDLSVYWYQQSLDQGLQFLIQYYNGEERAKGNILERFSAQQFPDLHSELNLSSLELGDSALYFCASSLRSFGGWGNTGELFFGEGSRLTVL.

V usage is TRBV10-2 and J usage is TRBJ1-2, with D possibly matching TRBD1 (6 bases). The V gene lost 3 bases and the J gene lost 8 bases, with 13 bases spanning the gap. Germline assignment: CDR1 WSHSY and CDR2 SAAADI. The length of the CDR3 is 13 residues. The CDR3 DNA follows: TGCGCCAGCAGTGATCCGGCAGGGGCCGGCTACACCTTC. This gives the protein CASSDPAGAGYTF.

V is TRBV7-2 and J is TRBJ2-7; a possible D gene is TRBD1 (5 bases). The CDR3 loop spans 15 amino acids. V was pared by 2 bases and J by 3 bases, with 14 bases between. The germline gives CDR1 SGHTA, CDR2 FQGNSA. CDR3 amino acids: CASSLSRESGYEQYF. As DNA, the CDR3 is TGTGCCAGCAGCTTATCCAGGGAATCGGGCTACGAGCAGTACTTC.